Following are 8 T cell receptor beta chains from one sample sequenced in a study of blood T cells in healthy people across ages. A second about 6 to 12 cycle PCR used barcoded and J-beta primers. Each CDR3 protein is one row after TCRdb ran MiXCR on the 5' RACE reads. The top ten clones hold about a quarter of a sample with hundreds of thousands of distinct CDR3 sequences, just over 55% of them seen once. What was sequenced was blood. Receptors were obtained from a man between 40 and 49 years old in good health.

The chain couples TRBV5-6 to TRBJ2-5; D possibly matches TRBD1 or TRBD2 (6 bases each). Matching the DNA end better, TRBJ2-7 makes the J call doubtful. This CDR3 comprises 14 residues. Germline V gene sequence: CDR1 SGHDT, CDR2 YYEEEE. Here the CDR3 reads CASSLGGRGDEQYF. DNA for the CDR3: TGTGCCAGCAGCTTGGGGGGAAGGGGGGACGAGCAGTACTTC.

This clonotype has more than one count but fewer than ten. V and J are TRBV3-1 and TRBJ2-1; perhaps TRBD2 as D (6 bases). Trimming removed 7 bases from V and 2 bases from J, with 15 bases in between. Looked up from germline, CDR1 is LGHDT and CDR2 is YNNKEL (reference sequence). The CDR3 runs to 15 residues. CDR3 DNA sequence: TGTGCCAGCACCCTGGGGGGACCTACCTACAATGAGCAGTTCTTC. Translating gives CASTLGGPTYNEQFF.

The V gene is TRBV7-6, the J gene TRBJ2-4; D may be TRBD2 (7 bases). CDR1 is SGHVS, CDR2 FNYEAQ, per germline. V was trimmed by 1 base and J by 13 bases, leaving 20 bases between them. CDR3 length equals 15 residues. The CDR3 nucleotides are TGTGCCAGCAGCTTAGAGGGGGGGGCCGTGGAGGAGCAGTACTTC. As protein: CASSLEGGAVEEQYF.

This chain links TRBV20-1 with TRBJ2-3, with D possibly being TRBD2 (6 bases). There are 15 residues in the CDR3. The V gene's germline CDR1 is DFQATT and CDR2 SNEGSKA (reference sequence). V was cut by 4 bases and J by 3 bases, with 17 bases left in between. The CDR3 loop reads CSATRGSGRTDTQYF. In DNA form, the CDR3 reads TGCAGTGCTACCCGGGGGTCGGGGCGGACAGATACGCAGTATTTT.

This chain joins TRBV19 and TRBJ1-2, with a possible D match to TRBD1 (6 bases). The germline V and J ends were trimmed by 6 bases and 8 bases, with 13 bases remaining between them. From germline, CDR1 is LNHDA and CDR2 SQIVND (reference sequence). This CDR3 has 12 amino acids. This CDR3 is CASRVDRTGYTF. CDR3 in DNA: TGTGCCAGTAGGGTCGACAGGACAGGCTACACCTTC.

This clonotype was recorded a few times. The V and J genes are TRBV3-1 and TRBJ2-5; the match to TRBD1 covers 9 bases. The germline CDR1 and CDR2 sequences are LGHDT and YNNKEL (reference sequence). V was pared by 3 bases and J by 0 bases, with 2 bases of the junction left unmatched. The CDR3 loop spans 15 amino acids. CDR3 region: CASSQGTGNQETQYF. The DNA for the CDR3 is TGTGCCAGCAGCCAGGGGACAGGGAACCAAGAGACCCAGTACTTC.

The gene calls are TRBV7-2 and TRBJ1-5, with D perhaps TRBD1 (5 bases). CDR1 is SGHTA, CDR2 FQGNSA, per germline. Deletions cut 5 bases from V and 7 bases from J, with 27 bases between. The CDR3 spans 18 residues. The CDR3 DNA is TGTGCCAGCAGCCGCTTTCACAGCTCGGGACTCTCGGGGCAGCCCCAGCATTTT. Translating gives CASSRFHSSGLSGQPQHF.

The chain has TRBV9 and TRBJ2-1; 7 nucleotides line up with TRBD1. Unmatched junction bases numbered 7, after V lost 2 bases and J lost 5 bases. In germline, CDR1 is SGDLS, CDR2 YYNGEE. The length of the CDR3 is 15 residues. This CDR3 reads CASSVSTGSNNEQFF. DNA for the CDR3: TGTGCCAGCAGCGTTTCGACAGGGTCCAACAATGAGCAGTTCTTC.